Following are 7 T cell receptor beta chains from one sample sequenced in a study of cytomegalovirus exposure and HLA in healthy donors. PCR used 60 Vbeta primers and 13 Jbeta primers. Assay used: immunoSEQ multiplex PCR; TCRdb lists only in-frame clones, some missing. This sample has 180,000 or so clones, with nearly 80% found just once. The sequenced sample was PBMCs. These receptor sequences come from a female donor in good health and CMV-seronegative.

V and J are TRBV11-2 and TRBJ2-5; D call uncertain. The DNA end is a closer match to TRBJ2-7, so the J assignment may be wrong. Germline-derived CDR1 and CDR2 are SGHAT and FQNNGV. This CDR3 has 16 amino acids. The CDR3 nucleotides read TGTGCCAGCAGCTTCCCTTCGAGATGGGCCTCCTACGAGCAGTACTTC. Translation gives CASSFPSRWASYEQYF.

The table lists this clone with a count of one. The chain recombines TRBV4-2 with TRBJ2-5; 9 nucleotides agree with TRBD2. Germline lookup yields CDR1 LGHNA and CDR2 YNFKEQ. This CDR3 has 15 residues. The V gene end was trimmed by 2 bases and the J gene end by 2 bases; junction bases not matched to a gene: 3. The CDR3 DNA sequence: TGTGCCAGCAGCCAATTGACTAGCGGACAAGAGACCCAGTACTTC. As protein: CASSQLTSGQETQYF.

The genes are TRBV11-2 and TRBJ2-6, with 7 bases fitting TRBD2. V trimming: 5 bases; J trimming: 0 bases; junction bases outside the gene matches: 4. The CDR3 totals 16 residues. The germline CDR1 and CDR2 sequences are SGHAT and FQNNGV. The CDR3 nucleotides read TGTGCCAGCAGCCACGGGACTATCTCTGGGGCCAACGTCCTGACTTTC. Its translation is CASSHGTISGANVLTF. The whole variable domain, filled in from reference TRBV11-2 and TRBJ2-6, reads EAGVAQSPRYKIIEKRQSVAFWCNPISGHATLYWYQQILGQGPKLLIQFQNNGVVDDSQLPKDRFSAERLKGVDSTLKIQPAKLEDSAVYLCASSHGTISGANVLTFGAGSRLTVL.

The chain carries TRBV11-2 and TRBJ1-3; unclear D gene. Trimming took 3 bases from V and 0 from J, leaving 6 bases between them. Germline V lookup: CDR1 SGHAT, CDR2 FQNNGV. The CDR3 extends over 14 amino acids. CDR3 amino acids: CASSLFHSGNTIYF. CDR3 nucleotide sequence: TGTGCCAGCAGCTTGTTTCACTCTGGAAACACCATATATTTT.

This clone was detected once. The chain has TRBV9 and TRBJ2-6; unclear D gene. Trimming took 1 base from V and 4 from J, leaving 15 bases between them. Looked up from germline, CDR1 is SGDLS and CDR2 is YYNGEE. The CDR3 extends over 17 amino acids. The CDR3 DNA reads as TGTGCCAGCAGCGTAACACAGCACCCCGCGGGGGCCAACGTCCTGACTTTC. Protein sequence: CASSVTQHPAGANVLTF.

The chain links TRBV6-5 to TRBJ2-3, with a weak D call TRBD2 (6 bases). The CDR3 spans 15 residues. Germline V gives CDR1 MNHEY, CDR2 SVGAGI. Deletions cut 6 bases from V and 7 bases from J, with 20 bases between. CDR3 protein: CASSIGGDWWNTQYF. The CDR3 DNA reads as TGTGCCAGCAGCATAGGCGGGGATTGGTGGAATACGCAGTATTTT.

V and J are TRBV19 and TRBJ1-1; D uncertain. CDR3 size: 13 residues. V was clipped by 1 base and J by 3 bases, with 6 bases between them. Germline V gene sequence: CDR1 LNHDA, CDR2 SQIVND (reference sequence). The CDR3 loop is CASSIGVDTEAFF. The CDR3 nucleotides read TGTGCCAGTAGTATAGGAGTGGACACTGAAGCTTTCTTT.